The clone carrying this T cell receptor beta chain was seen only a few times. Its specificity is not known. This specimen comes from a study of T-cell reconstitution after alpha-beta-depleted transplantation in children. Preparation of the TCRbeta library used unique molecular identifiers. TCRdb analysed the PCR reads with MiXCR anew, one entry per CDR3 protein. The sample lists around 700,000 distinct CDR3 sequences, less than 15% seen once, with about 0.79% in the top ten. The V gene lost 5 bases and the J gene lost 0 bases, with 15 bases spanning the gap. The CDR3 is 16 amino acids. CDR1 is SEHNR, CDR2 FQNEAQ, per germline (reference sequence). Findings and caveats of the study: Several hundred expanded graft clones reportedly gave rise to the alpha-beta T cells present about two months after transplant. A year had passed since transplant, and T-cell counts and diversity by then came mostly from newly produced T cells. TCRbeta diversity was high at day 60 in some patients (a result of surviving recipient T cells and thymic progenitors).

The rearrangement links TRBV7-9 to TRBJ2-3; possibly TRBD2 for D (6 bases). This material consisted of PBMCs, taken before TCRalphabeta/CD19-depleted stem cell transplant. The receptor was isolated from a girl aged 2 to 10 with congenital amegakaryocytic thrombocytopenia, due to receive a stem cell transplant. The CDR3 region is CASSPTLAPSTDTQYF. CDR3 bases: TGTGCCAGCAGCCCGACTCTAGCGCCTAGCACAGATACGCAGTATTTT. The complete variable domain, with remaining parts taken from reference TRBV7-9 and TRBJ2-3, reads DTGVSQNPRHKITKRGQNVTFRCDPISEHNRLYWYRQTLGQGPEFLTYFQNEAQLEKSRLLSDRFSAERPKGSFSTLEIQRTEQGDSAMYLCASSPTLAPSTDTQYFGPGTRLTVL.